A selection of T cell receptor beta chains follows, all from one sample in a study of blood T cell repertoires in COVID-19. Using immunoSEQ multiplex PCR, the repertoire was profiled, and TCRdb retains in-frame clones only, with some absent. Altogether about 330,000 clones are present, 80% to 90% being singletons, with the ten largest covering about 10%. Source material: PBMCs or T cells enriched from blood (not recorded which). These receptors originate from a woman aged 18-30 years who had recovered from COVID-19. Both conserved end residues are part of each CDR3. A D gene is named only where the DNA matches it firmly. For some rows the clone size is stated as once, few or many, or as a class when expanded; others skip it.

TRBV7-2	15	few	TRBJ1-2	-	TGTGCCAGCAGCTCGTACAGAATAACAAACTATGGCTACACCTTC	CASSSYRITNYGYTF
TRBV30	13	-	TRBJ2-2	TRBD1	TGTGCTGGGGACAGGGTAAACACCGGGGAGCTGTTTTTT	CAGDRVNTGELFF
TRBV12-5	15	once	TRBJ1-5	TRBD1	TGTGCTAGTGGTTCCGGAAGGGGGCAGGGCCAGCCCCAGCATTTT	CASGSGRGQGQPQHF
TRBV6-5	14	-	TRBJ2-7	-	TGTGCCAGCACCAGGTCAGGGGTGACCTACGAGCAGTACTTC	CASTRSGVTYEQYF
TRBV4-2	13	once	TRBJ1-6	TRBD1	TGTGCCAGCAGCCCTAAGACAGGGGAAGCCCTCCACTTT	CASSPKTGEALHF
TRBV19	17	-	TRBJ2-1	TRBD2	TGTGCCAGTAGTATCCCCTTGGTGGCGGGGGTTGGGAATGAGCAGTTCTTC	CASSIPLVAGVGNEQFF
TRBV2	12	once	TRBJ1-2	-	TGTGCCAGCACTATGGAGGGTGGAGGCTACACCTTC	CASTMEGGGYTF
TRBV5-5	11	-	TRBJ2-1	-	TGTGCCAGCAGCTTGGAAATCGGGCAGTTCTTC	CASSLEIGQFF
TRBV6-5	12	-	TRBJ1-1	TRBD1	TGTGCCAGCAAGACAGGGGTCGCTGAAGCTTTCTTT	CASKTGVAEAFF
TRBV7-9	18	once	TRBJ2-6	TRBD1	TGTGCCAGCAGCTTAGGGGGACAGGGTCTCTCTGGGGCCAACGTCCTGACTTTC	CASSLGGQGLSGANVLTF